The 10 T cell receptor beta chains presented below share a single source sample, sequenced in a study of blood T cell repertoires in COVID-19. The table came from immunoSEQ multiplex PCR; TCRdb's copy has only in-frame clones and leaves some out. The sample has 70,000 to 85,000 clones; more than 70% are singletons. The sample was peripheral blood. The receptors come from a woman aged 80 or over in a cohort sampled during active or convalescent COVID-19.

The V and J genes are TRBV7-2 and TRBJ1-4; D unresolved. Germline CDR1 is SGHTA and CDR2 is FQGNSA. V lost 2 bases and J 8 bases, leaving 9 bases between the germline ends. CDR3 length: 13 residues. The CDR3 nucleotides read TGTGCCAGCAGCTTATCAAGAGAGGAAAAACTGTTTTTT. Translated: CASSLSREEKLFF.

The J gene is TRBJ1-6, the V gene TRBV9, with D possibly being TRBD1 (6 bases). The CDR3 sequence is 16 residues long. Per the germline V gene, CDR1 is SGDLS and CDR2 is YYNGEE. V lost 0 bases and J 7 bases, leaving 14 bases between the germline ends. CDR3 amino acids: CASSVGSGGPNSPLHF. DNA of the CDR3: TGTGCCAGCAGCGTAGGCAGCGGGGGCCCGAATTCACCCCTCCACTTT.

V usage is TRBV5-5 and J usage is TRBJ1-2; 7 positions match TRBD1. J was trimmed by 3 bases and V by 1 base; bases with no gene match: 6. The CDR3 is 15 residues long. CDR1 and CDR2 (germline): SGHKS, YYEKEE (reference sequence). The CDR3 spells CASSLISGTDYGYTF. CDR3 sequence (DNA): TGTGCCAGCAGCTTGATCTCTGGGACAGACTATGGCTACACCTTC.

The chain joins TRBV6-1 to TRBJ1-2; D unclear. The CDR3 has 14 amino acids. Germline assignment: CDR1 MNHNS and CDR2 SASEGT. Trimming left V 1 base short and J 0 bases short, with 6 bases between. The CDR3 DNA sequence: TGTGCCAGCAGTGAAGGTCCAGCTAACTATGGCTACACCTTC. This encodes CASSEGPANYGYTF.

The chain combines TRBV11-3 with TRBJ2-1; maybe TRBD2 (6 bases). The V gene lost 1 base and the J gene lost 5 bases, with 12 bases spanning the gap. The CDR3 covers 15 residues. Germline V gene data show CDR1 as SGHNT and CDR2 as YENEEA. Written as DNA, the CDR3 is TGTGCCAGCAGCTTAGGCGGGAAAAGGAACAATGAGCAGTTCTTC. Protein sequence: CASSLGGKRNNEQFF. The full variable domain, with the rest looked up from reference TRBV11-3 and TRBJ2-1, is EAGVVQSPRYKIIEKKQPVAFWCNPISGHNTLYWYLQNLGQGPELLIRYENEEAVDDSQLPKDRFSAERLKGVDSTLKIQPAELGDSAVYLCASSLGGKRNNEQFFGPGTRLTVL.

The chain joins TRBV5-4 to TRBJ2-5, with a weak D call TRBD2 (6 bases). This CDR3 region has 13 residues. The V and J ends lost 1 base and 7 bases respectively, with 11 bases between them. The V gene's germline CDR1 is SGHNT and CDR2 YYREEE (reference sequence). CDR3 residues: CASSLRGYGTQYF. In DNA, the CDR3 is TGTGCCAGCAGCTTGCGGGGGTATGGGACCCAGTACTTC.

The V call is TRBV28, the J call TRBJ1-5; D call uncertain. The V and J ends lost 5 bases and 0 bases respectively, with 14 bases between them. This CDR3 spans 16 amino acids. Germline assignment: CDR1 MDHEN and CDR2 SYDVKM. CDR3 residues: CASSISSAASNQPQHF. DNA for the CDR3: TGTGCCAGCAGTATATCCTCGGCGGCTAGCAATCAGCCCCAGCATTTT.

This chain uses TRBV11-3 with TRBJ2-3, with D perhaps matching TRBD1 (5 bases). The length of the CDR3 is 13 residues. The V end lost 5 bases, the J end lost 4 bases, and 10 bases lay between the germline ends. The germline V gene encodes CDR1 SGHNT and CDR2 YENEEA. The CDR3 nucleotides are TGTGCCAGCAGCGTCACAGGTGCAGATACGCAGTATTTT. Amino acid sequence: CASSVTGADTQYF.

The chain recombines TRBV9 with TRBJ2-7, with D possibly TRBD2 on 6 matching bases. V was pared by 4 bases and J by 3 bases, with 14 bases between. The germline gives CDR1 SGDLS, CDR2 YYNGEE. CDR3 length: 14 residues. For the CDR3, the DNA is TGTGCCAGCAGCCCCAGATGGGGGGACTACGAGCAGTACTTC. Its translation is CASSPRWGDYEQYF.

In its sample, this clone was seen once. J is TRBJ2-1 and V is TRBV5-1; 10 bases align to TRBD2. This CDR3 region has 14 residues. Germline V gives CDR1 SGHRS, CDR2 YFSETQ. J was trimmed by 5 bases and V by 4 bases; bases with no gene match: 3. CDR3 sequence reads: CASSTGLADNEQFF. The CDR3 DNA reads TGCGCCAGCAGCACCGGACTAGCGGACAATGAGCAGTTCTTC.